The next 23 T cell receptor beta chains were all read from a single sample in a study of CD8 T cells in ankylosing spondylitis. Study-wide results and limits: About 8 highly homologous variants made up a TCR beta motif, and this motif appeared characteristic of ankylosing spondylitis blood.

TCRdb re-called the 5' RACE reads with MiXCR, one entry per CDR3 protein. The data contain roughly 670,000 distinct CDR3 sequences, around 20% of them singletons. The antigens these receptors bind are not known. The specimen was blood, either unsorted or a sorted T cell fraction (not recorded which). These receptors came from a male donor with ankylosing spondylitis.

The sample holds a few counts of this clonotype. The CDR3 is CASSLRTTQDGIQYF. The CDR3 DNA reads TGCGCCAGCAGCTTGAGGACTACCCAGGATGGCATTCAGTACTTC. This chain links TRBV5-1 with TRBJ2-4; possible D gene TRBD2, 6 bases. The CDR3 totals 15 residues. V lost 1 base to trimming and J lost 9 bases, with 17 bases between them. Per germline, CDR1 SGHRS and CDR2 YFSETQ.

This chain links TRBV5-1 with TRBJ2-1; 9 bases are shared with TRBD2. Germline V gene data show CDR1 as SGHRS and CDR2 as YFSETQ. The V gene end was trimmed by 5 bases and the J gene end by 2 bases; junction bases not matched to a gene: 8. The length of the CDR3 is 16 residues. The CDR3 nucleotides are TGCGCCAGCAGGGTGGGGGCTAGCGGGGCCTACAATGAGCAGTTCTTC. This gives the protein CASRVGASGAYNEQFF.

The chain links TRBV7-3 to TRBJ1-1; tentative D call: TRBD1 (6 bases). The CDR3 is 15 residues long. V lost 5 bases, J lost 1 base, and 14 bases lay in between. CDR1 and CDR2 (germline): SGHTA, FQGTGA. The CDR3 DNA follows: TGTGCCAGCAGCCCCAATGGACAGCCGAACACTGAAGCTTTCTTT. Protein sequence: CASSPNGQPNTEAFF.

The sample holds a few counts of this clonotype. The CDR3: CSVDQAGDHNEQFF. CDR3 nucleotides: TGCAGCGTTGACCAAGCGGGGGATCACAATGAGCAGTTCTTC. The rearrangement links TRBV29-1 to TRBJ2-1; 8 positions agree with TRBD2. V gave up 3 bases and J gave up 5 bases; unmatched junction bases: 6. The CDR3 contains 14 residues. CDR1 and CDR2 (germline): SQVTM, ANQGSEA.

The V gene is TRBV5-1, the J gene TRBJ1-1; D not resolved. The ends were cut back, 4 bases at V and 0 bases at J, with 16 bases in the middle. This CDR3 is 16 amino acids long. Germline V gene sequence: CDR1 SGHRS, CDR2 YFSETQ. CDR3 sequence reads: CASSDLGGPMNTEAFF. The CDR3 bases are TGCGCCAGCAGCGATCTTGGAGGACCCATGAACACTGAAGCTTTCTTT.

This clonotype was detected only a few times. The rearrangement joins TRBV7-2 to TRBJ1-5; unclear D gene. V gave up 3 bases and J gave up 0 bases, with 9 bases separating them. This CDR3 spans 15 amino acids. Germline V gene data show CDR1 as SGHTA and CDR2 as FQGNSA. CDR3 sequence reads: CASSLIGYSNQPQHF. CDR3 sequence (DNA): TGTGCCAGCAGCTTGATCGGCTATAGCAATCAGCCCCAGCATTTT.

The J gene is TRBJ2-1, the V gene TRBV19; weak D call: TRBD2 (6 bases). The V gene's germline CDR1 is LNHDA and CDR2 SQIVND (reference sequence). CDR3 length: 13 residues. Trimming left V 3 bases short and J 5 bases short, with 8 bases between. Here the CDR3 reads CASSMRGDNEQFF. In DNA form, the CDR3 reads TGTGCCAGTAGTATGCGCGGGGACAATGAGCAGTTCTTC.

This clonotype was counted between two and nine times. CDR3 in amino acids: CASSQDPGRVYEQYF. The CDR3 region has the DNA TGCGCCAGCAGCCAAGACCCGGGCAGGGTCTACGAGCAGTACTTC. V and J are TRBV4-1 and TRBJ2-7; the D gene is possibly TRBD1 (5 bases). The CDR3 is 15 residues long. The germline V gene encodes CDR1 MGHRA and CDR2 YSYEKL. Trimming took 0 bases from V and 3 from J, leaving 12 bases between them.

The genes are TRBV25-1 and TRBJ2-2, with 8 bases lining up with TRBD1. V lost 2 bases and J lost 6; bases outside the gene matches: 11. Germline V CDR1 and CDR2: MGHDK, SYGVNS. The CDR3 has 17 residues. The CDR3 protein is CASSESFGQGFAGELFF. CDR3 sequence (DNA): TGTGCCAGCAGTGAAAGTTTTGGACAGGGATTCGCCGGGGAGCTGTTTTTT.

There are a few counts of this clonotype. V usage is TRBV4-2 and J usage is TRBJ2-1; 8 nucleotides match TRBD2. V dropped 4 bases and J dropped 8; count of bases not matched to a gene: 10. The germline V gene has CDR1 LGHNA and CDR2 YNFKEQ. The CDR3 runs 15 residues. The CDR3 region has the DNA TGTGCCAGCAGCCTTAAGCGGGAGCCAACCGATGAGCAGTTCTTC. It encodes CASSLKREPTDEQFF.

V is TRBV5-5 and J is TRBJ2-1; D gene unclear. Trimming pared 2 bases from V and 1 base from J, leaving 7 bases between. Germline V gene sequence: CDR1 SGHKS, CDR2 YYEKEE (reference sequence). The CDR3 runs to 14 residues. The CDR3: CASSFRTSYNEQFF. CDR3 bases: TGTGCCAGCAGCTTTAGGACGTCCTACAATGAGCAGTTCTTC.

V usage is TRBV11-2 and J usage is TRBJ2-2; possibly TRBD1 or TRBD2 for D (6 bases each). The germline CDR1 and CDR2 sequences are SGHAT and FQNNGV. Trimming removed 1 base at V and 7 bases at J, with 10 bases between. The CDR3 is 14 residues long. The CDR3 sequence: CASSLVEGVGELFF. CDR3 nucleotide sequence: TGTGCCAGCAGCTTAGTGGAGGGGGTCGGGGAGCTGTTTTTT.

This clonotype has a handful of counts. The chain couples TRBV20-1 to TRBJ2-3, with D tentatively TRBD2 (6 bases). With 0 bases removed from V and 2 bases from J, the gap between germline ends came to 15 bases. Germline CDR1 is DFQATT and CDR2 is SNEGSKA (reference sequence). CDR3 length: 16 residues. The CDR3 DNA reads TGCAGTGCTAGAGATCCTGGCGCGGGGAACACAGATACGCAGTATTTT. Translation: CSARDPGAGNTDTQYF.

This clonotype was counted at least ten times. V is TRBV12-3 or TRBV12-4 and J is TRBJ2-2; D remains ambiguous. The CDR3 runs to 12 residues. The germline V and J ends were trimmed by 3 bases and 6 bases, with 5 bases remaining between them. CDR3 bases: TGTGCCAGCAGTTTGGCGCCCGGGGAGCTGTTTTTT. This sequence encodes CASSLAPGELFF.

This chain links TRBV12-3 or TRBV12-4 with TRBJ1-5; D is perhaps TRBD1 (5 bases). This CDR3 region has 13 residues. V lost 6 bases to trimming and J lost 5 bases, with 11 bases between them. CDR3 sequence reads: CASRVGADQPQHF. DNA of the CDR3: TGTGCCAGCAGAGTAGGGGCCGATCAGCCCCAGCATTTT.

This rearrangement joins TRBV6-1 to TRBJ1-6; D is uncertain. Germline CDR1 MNHNS, CDR2 SASEGT. Trimming cost V 2 bases and J 13 bases, with 6 bases left between them. This CDR3 has 11 residues. DNA for the CDR3: TGTGCCAGCAGTGAAAAATTGCCCCTCCACTTT. As protein: CASSEKLPLHF.

CDR3 region: CASSLVGLETYEQYF. CDR3 bases: TGCGCCAGCAGCTTAGTGGGACTAGAGACCTACGAGCAGTACTTC. This chain uses TRBV5-1 with TRBJ2-7, with TRBD2 matching 8 bases. CDR3 length: 15 amino acids. The germline V gene has CDR1 SGHRS and CDR2 YFSETQ. The J segment lost 2 bases and the V segment lost 2 bases, leaving 6 bases of the junction unmatched.

The chain recombines TRBV20-1 with TRBJ2-2; D not certain. The CDR3 extends over 15 amino acids. Trimming cost V 0 bases and J 0 bases, with 8 bases left between them. CDR1 is DFQATT, CDR2 SNEGSKA, per germline (reference sequence). The CDR3 protein is CSARDAAANTGELFF. The CDR3 nucleotides are TGCAGTGCTAGAGATGCGGCGGCGAACACCGGGGAGCTGTTTTTT.

This clonotype appeared a few times. The gene calls are TRBV4-1 and TRBJ2-7; D possibly uses TRBD1 or TRBD2 (5 bases each). This CDR3 comprises 15 residues. Germline V gene data show CDR1 as MGHRA and CDR2 as YSYEKL. Trimming took off 5 bases at V and 3 bases at J, with 17 bases between the two ends. CDR3 residues: CASSFGTNVIYEQYF. CDR3 nucleotides: TGCGCCAGCAGCTTCGGGACCAATGTAATCTACGAGCAGTACTTC.

The V gene is TRBV4-1, the J gene TRBJ2-7; D could derive from TRBD1 or TRBD2 (5 bases each). CDR1 is MGHRA and CDR2 is YSYEKL in the germline V gene. There are 13 residues in the CDR3. Trimming removed 0 bases from V and 5 bases from J, with 8 bases in between. CDR3 in DNA: TGCGCCAGCAGCCAAGATTGGGGGAACGAGCAGTACTTC. Translation gives CASSQDWGNEQYF.

This clonotype was seen ten or more times. The V gene is TRBV11-2, the J gene TRBJ2-4; unclear D gene. The CDR3 spans 13 residues. Germline lookup yields CDR1 SGHAT and CDR2 FQNNGV. V was shortened by 6 bases and J by 6 bases, with 12 bases between the two germline ends. The CDR3 reads CASSTAPSNIQYF. DNA for the CDR3: TGTGCCAGCAGTACGGCCCCTTCAAACATTCAGTACTTC.

V gene TRBV7-6 combines with J gene TRBJ2-3; 9 positions agree with TRBD2. This CDR3 has 15 amino acids. CDR1 and CDR2 (germline): SGHVS, FNYEAQ. The V gene end was trimmed by 2 bases and the J gene end by 6 bases; junction bases not matched to a gene: 6. The CDR3 region is CASSLSSGGRDTQYF. In DNA, the CDR3 is TGTGCCAGCAGCTTAAGTAGCGGGGGTAGGGATACGCAGTATTTT. Full variable domain (missing parts from reference TRBV7-6 and TRBJ2-3): GAGVSQSPRYKVTKRGQDVALRCDPISGHVSLYWYRQALGQGPEFLTYFNYEAQQDKSGLPNDRFSAERPEGSISTLTIQRTEQRDSAMYRCASSLSSGGRDTQYFGPGTRLTVL.

The rearrangement uses TRBV5-5 and TRBJ1-1; 8 bases match TRBD1. This CDR3 spans 15 amino acids. Germline-derived CDR1 and CDR2 are SGHKS and YYEKEE (reference sequence). Trimming took 0 bases from V and 5 from J; bases not matched to a gene: 6. The CDR3 sequence is CASSLADRGGTEAFF. For the CDR3, the DNA is TGTGCCAGCAGCTTGGCCGACAGGGGAGGAACTGAAGCTTTCTTT.